Listed below are T cell receptor beta chains from one sample, sequenced in a study of cytomegalovirus exposure and HLA in healthy donors. Method: immunoSEQ multiplex PCR; TCRdb's copy keeps in-frame clones and lacks some. The sample records fewer than 50,000 clones, less than 75% being singletons. The sequencing input was PBMCs. The receptors derive from a man in his 60s in good health and CMV-seropositive. CDR3s include the opening cysteine and the closing phenylalanine or tryptophan. Fields, in order: clone size, V gene, D gene, J gene, CDR3 protein, CDR3 DNA. The D gene is left open where the match is weak. Not all rows give a size; the values are once, few, many and, for expanded clones, a class.

clone size: .
V gene: TRBV15
D gene: .
J gene: TRBJ2-3
CDR3 protein: CATSRGLDTQYF
CDR3 DNA: TGTGCCACCAGCAGAGGGCTGGATACGCAGTATTTT

clone size: .
V gene: TRBV18
D gene: .
J gene: TRBJ1-4
CDR3 protein: CASSPPGTSEKLFF
CDR3 DNA: TGTGCCAGCTCACCACCGGGGACATCTGAAAAACTGTTTTTT

clone size: few
V gene: TRBV2
D gene: .
J gene: TRBJ2-3
CDR3 protein: CASSQESGRGFTDTQYF
CDR3 DNA: TGTGCCAGCAGCCAAGAGTCGGGCAGGGGATTCACAGATACGCAGTATTTT

clone size: .
V gene: TRBV7-9
D gene: TRBD1
J gene: TRBJ1-1
CDR3 protein: CASSQVTGDTEAFF
CDR3 DNA: TGTGCCAGCAGCCAAGTCACAGGGGACACTGAAGCTTTCTTT

clone size: few
V gene: TRBV29-1
D gene: TRBD1
J gene: TRBJ1-1
CDR3 protein: CSAWTGGNTEAFF
CDR3 DNA: TGCAGCGCCTGGACAGGGGGGAACACTGAAGCTTTCTTT

clone size: .
V gene: TRBV5-4
D gene: .
J gene: TRBJ2-3
CDR3 protein: CASSSMGGGLSTDTQYF
CDR3 DNA: TGTGCCAGCAGTTCTATGGGAGGAGGACTTAGCACAGATACGCAGTATTTT

clone size: once
V gene: TRBV21-1
D gene: .
J gene: TRBJ2-7
CDR3 protein: CASNNRTSGRAGEQYF
CDR3 DNA: TGTGCCAGCAACAATCGGACTAGCGGGAGGGCCGGCGAGCAGTACTTC

clone size: few
V gene: TRBV5-4
D gene: .
J gene: TRBJ2-5
CDR3 protein: CASSSGLTSGKETQYF
CDR3 DNA: TGTGCCAGCAGCTCTGGCCTGACGAGCGGAAAAGAGACCCAGTACTTC

clone size: few
V gene: TRBV4-3
D gene: TRBD1
J gene: TRBJ2-5
CDR3 protein: CASSFGQGETQYF
CDR3 DNA: TGCGCCAGCAGCTTCGGACAGGGGGAGACCCAGTACTTC

clone size: .
V gene: TRBV12-5
D gene: .
J gene: TRBJ2-7
CDR3 protein: CASGIRVGEQYF
CDR3 DNA: TGTGCTAGTGGTATCAGGGTGGGCGAGCAGTACTTC

clone size: .
V gene: TRBV19
D gene: .
J gene: TRBJ2-1
CDR3 protein: CASSITGVWDNEQFF
CDR3 DNA: TGTGCCAGTAGTATCACCGGGGTTTGGGACAATGAGCAGTTCTTC

clone size: .
V gene: TRBV6-1
D gene: TRBD2
J gene: TRBJ2-5
CDR3 protein: CASLLANQETQYF
CDR3 DNA: TGTGCCAGCTTACTAGCGAATCAAGAGACCCAGTACTTC

clone size: .
V gene: TRBV7-9
D gene: .
J gene: TRBJ1-2
CDR3 protein: CASSRSVSVGYTF
CDR3 DNA: TGTGCCAGCAGCCGATCGGTATCGGTGGGCTACACCTTC

clone size: few
V gene: TRBV6-5
D gene: .
J gene: TRBJ2-7
CDR3 protein: CASSREGSEQYF
CDR3 DNA: TGTGCCAGCAGTAGAGAGGGAAGCGAGCAGTACTTC

clone size: .
V gene: TRBV7-2
D gene: TRBD2
J gene: TRBJ2-5
CDR3 protein: CASSRSGRRETQYF
CDR3 DNA: TGTGCCAGCAGCCGTAGCGGGAGAAGAGAGACCCAGTACTTC

clone size: .
V gene: TRBV6-1
D gene: TRBD1
J gene: TRBJ1-5
CDR3 protein: CASTRRGQGGQPQHF
CDR3 DNA: TGTGCCAGCACTAGAAGGGGACAGGGAGGTCAGCCCCAGCATTTT

clone size: few
V gene: TRBV4-2
D gene: .
J gene: TRBJ1-4
CDR3 protein: CASSQGEGGEKLFF
CDR3 DNA: TGTGCCAGCAGCCAGGGGGAAGGGGGTGAAAAACTGTTTTTT

clone size: .
V gene: TRBV18
D gene: .
J gene: TRBJ2-5
CDR3 protein: CASSPPRDIQETQYF
CDR3 DNA: TGTGCCAGCTCACCTCCCCGGGACATCCAAGAGACCCAGTACTTC

clone size: few
V gene: TRBV6-5
D gene: TRBD1
J gene: TRBJ1-1
CDR3 protein: CASRLGQGYTEAFF
CDR3 DNA: TGTGCCAGCAGACTGGGACAGGGGTACACTGAAGCTTTCTTT

clone size: few
V gene: TRBV15
D gene: TRBD2
J gene: TRBJ2-7
CDR3 protein: CATSRDPLAGSYEQYF
CDR3 DNA: TGTGCCACCAGCAGAGATCCCCTAGCGGGATCCTACGAGCAGTACTTC

clone size: .
V gene: TRBV7-2
D gene: TRBD1
J gene: TRBJ2-7
CDR3 protein: CASSLVGDRADEQYF
CDR3 DNA: TGTGCCAGCAGCTTAGTCGGGGACAGGGCCGACGAGCAGTACTTC

clone size: .
V gene: TRBV6-4
D gene: TRBD2
J gene: TRBJ2-1
CDR3 protein: CASSDSAGAPYNEQFF
CDR3 DNA: TGTGCCAGCAGTGACTCGGCGGGAGCTCCTTACAATGAGCAGTTCTTC

clone size: .
V gene: TRBV7-9
D gene: TRBD2
J gene: TRBJ2-3
CDR3 protein: CASSPPGAGGPSDTQYF
CDR3 DNA: TGTGCCAGCAGCCCCCCCGGTGCGGGAGGGCCATCAGATACGCAGTATTTT

clone size: .
V gene: TRBV6-6
D gene: TRBD2
J gene: TRBJ2-5
CDR3 protein: CASSIAGGQETQYF
CDR3 DNA: TGTGCCAGCAGTATAGCGGGAGGACAAGAGACCCAGTACTTC

clone size: .
V gene: TRBV19
D gene: .
J gene: TRBJ2-1
CDR3 protein: CASTHYRGDEQFF
CDR3 DNA: TGTGCCAGTACTCACTACCGGGGAGATGAGCAGTTCTTC

clone size: .
V gene: TRBV7-9
D gene: TRBD1
J gene: TRBJ1-6
CDR3 protein: CASSPTGGGNSPLHF
CDR3 DNA: TGTGCCAGCAGCCCGACAGGGGGGGGGAATTCACCCCTCCACTTT

clone size: .
V gene: TRBV14
D gene: .
J gene: TRBJ2-7
CDR3 protein: CASSQDRDEQYF
CDR3 DNA: TGTGCCAGCAGCCAAGATCGGGACGAGCAGTACTTC

clone size: .
V gene: TRBV7-3
D gene: .
J gene: TRBJ2-5
CDR3 protein: CASSSGYQETQYF
CDR3 DNA: TGTGCCAGCAGCTCGGGGTACCAAGAGACCCAGTACTTC

clone size: .
V gene: TRBV10-3
D gene: .
J gene: TRBJ2-2
CDR3 protein: CATRGGNGGELFF
CDR3 DNA: TGTGCCACTAGGGGGGGGAACGGCGGGGAGCTGTTTTTT

clone size: .
V gene: TRBV2
D gene: .
J gene: TRBJ2-7
CDR3 protein: CASSGQTISYEQYF
CDR3 DNA: TGTGCCAGCAGTGGCCAGACTATCTCCTACGAGCAGTACTTC

clone size: .
V gene: TRBV19
D gene: TRBD1
J gene: TRBJ1-5
CDR3 protein: CASSSGTGGRNQPQHF
CDR3 DNA: TGTGCCAGTAGTAGTGGGACAGGCGGTCGCAATCAGCCCCAGCATTTT

clone size: .
V gene: TRBV6-6
D gene: TRBD1
J gene: TRBJ2-4
CDR3 protein: CASSKDRGWGNIQYF
CDR3 DNA: TGTGCCAGCAGTAAAGACAGGGGTTGGGGAAACATTCAGTACTTC

clone size: .
V gene: TRBV7-2
D gene: TRBD1
J gene: TRBJ2-7
CDR3 protein: CASSLDLGQGTHEQYF
CDR3 DNA: TGTGCCAGCAGCTTAGATTTAGGACAGGGAACCCACGAGCAGTACTTC

clone size: .
V gene: TRBV2
D gene: .
J gene: TRBJ2-7
CDR3 protein: CASSYGHYEQYF
CDR3 DNA: TGTGCCAGCAGTTATGGGCACTACGAGCAGTACTTC

clone size: .
V gene: TRBV23-1
D gene: .
J gene: TRBJ1-4
CDR3 protein: CASSLGRRPLTNEKLFF
CDR3 DNA: TGCGCCAGCAGTCTCGGTAGGAGACCCCTAACTAATGAAAAACTGTTTTTT

clone size: .
V gene: TRBV19
D gene: TRBD1
J gene: TRBJ1-2
CDR3 protein: CASSLEQGADYGYTF
CDR3 DNA: TGTGCCAGTAGTCTCGAACAGGGGGCTGACTATGGCTACACCTTC

clone size: few
V gene: TRBV5-1
D gene: .
J gene: TRBJ1-1
CDR3 protein: CASSLEAANTEAFF
CDR3 DNA: TGCGCCAGCAGCTTGGAGGCGGCGAACACTGAAGCTTTCTTT

clone size: .
V gene: TRBV27
D gene: .
J gene: TRBJ2-7
CDR3 protein: CASRLRSSYEQYF
CDR3 DNA: TGTGCCAGCAGGTTGCGGAGTTCCTACGAGCAGTACTTC

clone size: .
V gene: TRBV4-3
D gene: .
J gene: TRBJ1-3
CDR3 protein: CASSQVGRGTGNTIYF
CDR3 DNA: TGCGCCAGCAGCCAAGTCGGCAGGGGAACTGGAAACACCATATATTTT

clone size: few
V gene: TRBV7-2
D gene: TRBD2
J gene: TRBJ2-5
CDR3 protein: CASSLGSGGVETQYF
CDR3 DNA: TGTGCCAGCAGCTTAGGTTCGGGGGGTGTGGAGACCCAGTACTTC

clone size: .
V gene: TRBV12-5
D gene: .
J gene: TRBJ2-1
CDR3 protein: CASGFHKWGSGDEQFF
CDR3 DNA: TGTGCTAGTGGTTTCCATAAGTGGGGCAGTGGGGATGAGCAGTTCTTC

clone size: .
V gene: TRBV28
D gene: .
J gene: TRBJ1-3
CDR3 protein: CASSFPRGEAGNTIYF
CDR3 DNA: TGTGCCAGCAGTTTCCCCCGGGGAGAAGCTGGAAACACCATATATTTT

clone size: .
V gene: TRBV5-1
D gene: .
J gene: TRBJ2-4
CDR3 protein: CASSLSGPQDIQYF
CDR3 DNA: TGCGCCAGCAGCTTGTCAGGGCCCCAGGACATTCAGTACTTC

clone size: .
V gene: TRBV30
D gene: TRBD1
J gene: TRBJ2-7
CDR3 protein: CAWSSGTGDYEQYF
CDR3 DNA: TGTGCCTGGAGTTCAGGGACAGGGGACTACGAGCAGTACTTC

clone size: .
V gene: TRBV7-2
D gene: TRBD1
J gene: TRBJ2-7
CDR3 protein: CASTSTGLEDEQYF
CDR3 DNA: TGTGCCAGCACCTCGACAGGGTTGGAGGACGAGCAGTACTTC

clone size: few
V gene: TRBV28
D gene: TRBD1
J gene: TRBJ1-1
CDR3 protein: CASSLTGGTEAFF
CDR3 DNA: TGTGCCAGCAGTCTCACAGGGGGCACTGAAGCTTTCTTT

clone size: .
V gene: TRBV7-2
D gene: .
J gene: TRBJ2-7
CDR3 protein: CASSPVTGYSSYEQYF
CDR3 DNA: TGTGCCAGCAGCCCCGTTACAGGGTATAGCTCCTACGAGCAGTACTTC

clone size: .
V gene: TRBV6-7
D gene: .
J gene: TRBJ1-2
CDR3 protein: CVSRGGASYGYTF
CDR3 DNA: TGTGTCAGCCGCGGGGGGGCGAGCTATGGCTACACCTTC